This section outlines one T cell receptor beta chain sequence together with its context. Its antigen remains unknown. CDR3 length equals 14 residues. Trimming removed 5 bases from V and 7 bases from J; junction bases left unmatched: 7. CDR1 SGHTA and CDR2 FQGTGA come from the germline V gene. The data were obtained in a study of T cell responses to AZD1222 COVID-19 vaccine. Whole-study findings and limits: Sampling captured repertoires only after the peak T cell response. A rise in Spike-specific TCR breadth and depth followed two AZD1222 doses. Across the whole spike, CD4 TCRs peaked at regions 160-218 and 743-854. Females outnumbered males among donors, who were mostly white British; clonal diversity was possibly underestimated.

Profiled with immunoSEQ multiplex PCR; TCRdb holds only in-frame clones, not every one. The table has 130,000 to 150,000 clones, roughly nine tenths seen once. The rearrangement joins TRBV7-3 to TRBJ1-4, with 7 bases fitting TRBD1. This specimen consisted of peripheral blood, obtained 28 days after the second AZD1222 dose. This TCR was sampled from an adult who received the AZD1222 COVID-19 vaccine. CDR3 sequence (DNA): TGTGCCAGCAGCAATAACAGGGGACGTGAAAAACTGTTTTTT. Translation: CASSNNRGREKLFF.